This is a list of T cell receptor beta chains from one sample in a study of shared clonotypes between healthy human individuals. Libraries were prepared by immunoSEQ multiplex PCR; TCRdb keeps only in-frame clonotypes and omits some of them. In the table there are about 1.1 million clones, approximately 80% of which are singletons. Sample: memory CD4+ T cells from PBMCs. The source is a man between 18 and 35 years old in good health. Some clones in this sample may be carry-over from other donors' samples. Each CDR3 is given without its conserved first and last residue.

cdr3_aa: ASSLARTGYGQPQH
v_call: TRBV7-8
j_call: TRBJ1-5

cdr3_aa: ASSEMQAAGNTIY
v_call: TRBV25-1
j_call: TRBJ1-3

cdr3_aa: ASSSDRYNEQF
v_call: TRBV7-3
j_call: TRBJ2-1

cdr3_aa: ASSLYLGQEFVYTEAF
v_call: TRBV5-6
j_call: TRBJ1-1

cdr3_aa: ASSVRLAGYNEQF
v_call: TRBV9
j_call: TRBJ2-1

cdr3_aa: ATLTGEGGYT
v_call: TRBV28
j_call: TRBJ1-2

cdr3_aa: ASSDRGNTGELF
v_call: TRBV9
j_call: TRBJ2-2

cdr3_aa: ASSYSRAAGELF
v_call: TRBV6-6
j_call: TRBJ2-2

cdr3_aa: ASSIGWNYGYT
v_call: TRBV19
j_call: TRBJ1-2

cdr3_aa: ASSLRGEDEKLF
v_call: TRBV9
j_call: TRBJ1-4

cdr3_aa: AWRGQGAPETQY
v_call: TRBV30
j_call: TRBJ2-5

cdr3_aa: ASSDSNKGATGNTIY
v_call: TRBV6-4
j_call: TRBJ1-3

cdr3_aa: AWSVRIGSALSYEQY
v_call: TRBV30
j_call: TRBJ2-7

cdr3_aa: ASSQEALAGGLYRNEQF
v_call: TRBV4-2
j_call: TRBJ2-1

cdr3_aa: ASSQEQGIPLH
v_call: TRBV5-1
j_call: TRBJ1-6

cdr3_aa: ASSLRGFGSNQPQH
v_call: TRBV7-2
j_call: TRBJ1-5

cdr3_aa: ASSQVAGINTGELF
v_call: TRBV14
j_call: TRBJ2-2

cdr3_aa: ASRKFLNTEAF
v_call: TRBV11-2
j_call: TRBJ1-1

cdr3_aa: ASSTLPGGLGMNTEAF
v_call: TRBV5-1
j_call: TRBJ1-1

cdr3_aa: ASSQAGGLQPQH
v_call: TRBV4-1
j_call: TRBJ1-5